This TCR beta chain was identified during a study of cytomegalovirus exposure and HLA in healthy donors. Background on the study: The Caucasian-associated ancestry cluster held more than 80% of more than 350 genotyped donors. Study-wide results and caveats: It emerged from a later analysis that several of the most significant clusters appeared to be linked to common viral pathogens. Diagnosis of cytomegalovirus status made by the classifier reportedly showed high specificity and sensitivity. Reported findings show TCR beta sequences accurately forecast HLA-A and HLA-B alleles in most subjects.

The PCR was carried out with 60 Vbeta primers and 13 Jbeta primers. TCRdb keeps only in-frame clones here, not all; method: immunoSEQ multiplex PCR. Of more than 150,000 clones listed, about 90% were seen once; the top ten hold about 0.23%. V gave up 8 bases and J gave up 5 bases, with 10 bases separating them. There are 12 residues in the CDR3. Germline CDR1 SNHLY, CDR2 FYNNEI. Of note for this clone: The antigen is undetermined.

What was sequenced was PBMCs. The origin of this receptor is a girl less than two years old in good health and CMV-seronegative. The genes are TRBV2 and TRBJ2-4; TRBD1 is a possible D gene (5 bases). DNA for the CDR3: TGTGCCAGCCTCAGGGTCCAAAACATTCAGTACTTC. Its protein product is CASLRVQNIQYF.